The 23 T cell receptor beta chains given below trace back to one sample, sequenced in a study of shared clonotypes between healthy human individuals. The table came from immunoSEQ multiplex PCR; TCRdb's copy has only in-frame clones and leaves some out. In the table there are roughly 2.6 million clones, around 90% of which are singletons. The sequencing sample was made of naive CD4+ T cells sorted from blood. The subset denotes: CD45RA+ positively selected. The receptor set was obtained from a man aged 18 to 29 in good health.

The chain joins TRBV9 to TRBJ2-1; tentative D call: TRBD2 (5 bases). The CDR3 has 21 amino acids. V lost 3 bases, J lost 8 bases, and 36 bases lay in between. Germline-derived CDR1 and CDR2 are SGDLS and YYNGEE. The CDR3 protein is CASSAPGVPRFSFGQSYEQFF. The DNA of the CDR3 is TGTGCCAGCAGCGCCCCCGGGGTCCCCCGTTTTTCTTTTGGGCAATCATATGAGCAGTTCTTC.

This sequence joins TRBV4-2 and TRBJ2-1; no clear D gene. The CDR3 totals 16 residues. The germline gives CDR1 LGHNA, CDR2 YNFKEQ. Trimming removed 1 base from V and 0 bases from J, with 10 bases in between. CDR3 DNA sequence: TGTGCCAGCAGCCAAGTGGGCACAAGCTCCTACAATGAGCAGTTCTTC. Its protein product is CASSQVGTSSYNEQFF.

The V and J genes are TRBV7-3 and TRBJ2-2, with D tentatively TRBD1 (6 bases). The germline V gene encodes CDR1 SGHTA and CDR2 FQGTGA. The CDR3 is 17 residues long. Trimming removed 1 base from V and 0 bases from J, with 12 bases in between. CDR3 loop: CASSLSVGGANTGELFF. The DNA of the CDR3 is TGTGCCAGCAGCTTAAGTGTAGGGGGAGCGAACACCGGGGAGCTGTTTTTT.

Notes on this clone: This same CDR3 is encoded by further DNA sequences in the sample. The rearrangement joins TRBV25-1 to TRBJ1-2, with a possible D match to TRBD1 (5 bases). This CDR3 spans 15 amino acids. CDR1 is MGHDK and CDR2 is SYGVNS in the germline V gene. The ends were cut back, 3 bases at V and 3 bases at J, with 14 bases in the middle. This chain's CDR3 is CASSDPGGVDYGYTF. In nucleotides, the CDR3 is TGTGCCAGCAGTGACCCCGGGGGGGTCGACTATGGCTACACCTTC.

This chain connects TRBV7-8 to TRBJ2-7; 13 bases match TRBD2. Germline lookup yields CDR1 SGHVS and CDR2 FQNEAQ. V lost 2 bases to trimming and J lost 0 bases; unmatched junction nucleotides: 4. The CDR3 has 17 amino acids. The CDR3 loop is CASSLTSGGAYSYEQYF. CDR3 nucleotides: TGTGCCAGCAGCTTAACTAGCGGGGGGGCTTACTCCTACGAGCAGTACTTC. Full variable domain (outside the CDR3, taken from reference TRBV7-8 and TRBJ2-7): GAGVSQSPRYKVAKRGQDVALRCDPISGHVSLFWYQQALGQGPEFLTYFQNEAQLDKSGLPSDRFFAERPEGSVSTLKIQRTQQEDSAVYLCASSLTSGGAYSYEQYFGPGTRLTVT.

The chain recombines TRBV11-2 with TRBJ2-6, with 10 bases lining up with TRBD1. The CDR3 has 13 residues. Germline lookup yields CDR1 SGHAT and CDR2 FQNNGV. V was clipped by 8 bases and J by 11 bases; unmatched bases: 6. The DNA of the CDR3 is TGTGCCAGCGGGACAGGGGTCCAGCACGTCCTGACTTTC. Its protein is CASGTGVQHVLTF.

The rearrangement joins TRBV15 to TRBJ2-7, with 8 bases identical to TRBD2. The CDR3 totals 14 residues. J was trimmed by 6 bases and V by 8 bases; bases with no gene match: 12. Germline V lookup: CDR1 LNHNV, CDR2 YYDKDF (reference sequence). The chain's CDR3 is CATARGSGRGEQYF. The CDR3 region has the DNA TGTGCCACCGCGAGGGGAAGCGGGAGAGGCGAGCAGTACTTC.

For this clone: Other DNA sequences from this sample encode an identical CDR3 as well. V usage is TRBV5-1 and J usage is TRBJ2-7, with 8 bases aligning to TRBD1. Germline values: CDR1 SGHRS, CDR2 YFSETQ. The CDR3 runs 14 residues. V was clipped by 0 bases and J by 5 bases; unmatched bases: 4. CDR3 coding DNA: TGCGCCAGCAGCTTGGGGACAGGGCTGAACGAGCAGTACTTC. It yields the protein CASSLGTGLNEQYF.

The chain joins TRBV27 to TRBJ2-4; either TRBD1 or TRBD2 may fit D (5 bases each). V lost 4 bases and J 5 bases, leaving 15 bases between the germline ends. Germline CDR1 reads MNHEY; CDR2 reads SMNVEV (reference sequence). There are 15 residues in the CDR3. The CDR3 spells CASSSPKLGENIQYF. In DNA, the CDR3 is TGTGCCAGCAGTTCACCCAAGCTGGGGGAAAACATTCAGTACTTC.

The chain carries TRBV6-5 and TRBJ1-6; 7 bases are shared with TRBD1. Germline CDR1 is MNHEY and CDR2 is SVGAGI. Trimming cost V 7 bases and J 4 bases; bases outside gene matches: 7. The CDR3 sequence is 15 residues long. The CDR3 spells CASTLGDSYNSPLHF. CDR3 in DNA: TGTGCCAGCACCCTAGGGGACAGTTATAATTCACCCCTCCACTTT.

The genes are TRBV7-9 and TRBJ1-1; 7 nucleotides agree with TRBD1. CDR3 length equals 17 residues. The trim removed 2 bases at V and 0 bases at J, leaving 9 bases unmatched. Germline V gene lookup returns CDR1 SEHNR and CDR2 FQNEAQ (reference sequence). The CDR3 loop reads CASSLLTTGPMNTEAFF. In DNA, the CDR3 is TGTGCCAGCAGCTTATTGACGACAGGGCCCATGAACACTGAAGCTTTCTTT.

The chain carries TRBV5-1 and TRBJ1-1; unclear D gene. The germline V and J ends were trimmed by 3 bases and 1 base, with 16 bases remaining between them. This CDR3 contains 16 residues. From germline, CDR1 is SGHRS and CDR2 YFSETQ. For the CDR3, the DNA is TGCGCCAGCAGCTCCTTGGGGTCCGACTGGAACACTGAAGCTTTCTTT. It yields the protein CASSSLGSDWNTEAFF.

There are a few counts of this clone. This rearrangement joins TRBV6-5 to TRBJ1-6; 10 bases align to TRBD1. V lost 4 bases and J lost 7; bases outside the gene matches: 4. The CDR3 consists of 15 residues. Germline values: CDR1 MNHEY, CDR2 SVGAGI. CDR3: CASSFRDRGNSPLHF. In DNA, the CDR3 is TGTGCCAGCAGTTTCCGGGACAGGGGAAATTCACCCCTCCACTTT.

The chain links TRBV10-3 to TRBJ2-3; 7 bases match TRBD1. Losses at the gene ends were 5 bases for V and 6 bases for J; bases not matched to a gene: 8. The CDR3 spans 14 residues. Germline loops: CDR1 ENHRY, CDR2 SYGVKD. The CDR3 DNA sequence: TGTGCCATCAGTCCAGGGGGACCCCGTGATACGCAGTATTTT. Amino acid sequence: CAISPGGPRDTQYF.

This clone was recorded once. CDR3 coding DNA: TGTGCCATCAGTGAGGACAGGGGTACGGAAGGCTACACCTTC. Translated: CAISEDRGTEGYTF. The chain joins TRBV10-3 to TRBJ1-2; 8 positions match TRBD1. Germline V lookup: CDR1 ENHRY, CDR2 SYGVKD. The CDR3 totals 14 residues. Losses at the gene ends were 2 bases for V and 8 bases for J; bases not matched to a gene: 7.

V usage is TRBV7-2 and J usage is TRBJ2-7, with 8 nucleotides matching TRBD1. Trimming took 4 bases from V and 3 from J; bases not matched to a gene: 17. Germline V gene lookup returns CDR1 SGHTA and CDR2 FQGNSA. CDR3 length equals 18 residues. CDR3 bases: TGTGCCAGCAGCTCACCGGGACAGGCCCCTCTAGTCAACTACGAGCAGTACTTC. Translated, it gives CASSSPGQAPLVNYEQYF.

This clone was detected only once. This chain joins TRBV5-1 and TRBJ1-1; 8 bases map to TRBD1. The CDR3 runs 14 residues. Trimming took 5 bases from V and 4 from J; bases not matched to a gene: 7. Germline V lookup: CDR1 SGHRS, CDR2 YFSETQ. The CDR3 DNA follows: TGCGCCAGCAGTCTGACAGGGGCCGCCACTGAAGCTTTCTTT. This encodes CASSLTGAATEAFF.

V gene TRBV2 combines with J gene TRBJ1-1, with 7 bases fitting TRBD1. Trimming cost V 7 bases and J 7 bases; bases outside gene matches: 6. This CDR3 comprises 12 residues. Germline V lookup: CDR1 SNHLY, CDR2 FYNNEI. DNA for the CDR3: TGTGCCAGCATTAGGGACAGCCTTGAAGCTTTCTTT. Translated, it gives CASIRDSLEAFF.

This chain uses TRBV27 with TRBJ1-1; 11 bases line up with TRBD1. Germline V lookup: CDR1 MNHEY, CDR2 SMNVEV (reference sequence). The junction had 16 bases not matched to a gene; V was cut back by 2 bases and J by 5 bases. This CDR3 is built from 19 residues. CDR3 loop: CASSLLTSGTGGVITEAFF. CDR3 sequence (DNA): TGTGCCAGCAGTTTACTCACGTCCGGGACAGGGGGTGTTATAACTGAAGCTTTCTTT.

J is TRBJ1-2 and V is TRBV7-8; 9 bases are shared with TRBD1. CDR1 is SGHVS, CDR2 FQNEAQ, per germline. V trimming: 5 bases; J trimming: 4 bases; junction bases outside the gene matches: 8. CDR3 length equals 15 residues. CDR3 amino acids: CASSPTPQGAYGYTF. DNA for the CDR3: TGTGCCAGCAGCCCAACCCCACAGGGGGCCTATGGCTACACCTTC.

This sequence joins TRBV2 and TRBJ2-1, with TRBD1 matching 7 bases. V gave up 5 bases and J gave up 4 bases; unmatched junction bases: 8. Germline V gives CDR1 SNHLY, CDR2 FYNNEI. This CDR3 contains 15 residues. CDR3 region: CASSPDRIGYNEQFF. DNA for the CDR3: TGTGCCAGCAGTCCGGACAGGATTGGATACAATGAGCAGTTCTTC.

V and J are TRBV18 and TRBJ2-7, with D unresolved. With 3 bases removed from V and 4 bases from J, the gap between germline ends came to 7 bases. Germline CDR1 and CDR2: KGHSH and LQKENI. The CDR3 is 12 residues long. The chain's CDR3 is CASSPNYYEQYF. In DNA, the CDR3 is TGTGCCAGCTCACCGAATTATTACGAGCAGTACTTC.

CDR3 in amino acids: CATRTDGEQYF. CDR3 sequence (DNA): TGTGCCACCCGGACTGACGGCGAGCAGTACTTC. This sequence joins TRBV6-1 and TRBJ2-7; D is perhaps TRBD2 (5 bases). This CDR3 is built from 11 residues. Germline assignment: CDR1 MNHNS and CDR2 SASEGT. Trimming cost V 10 bases and J 6 bases, with 13 bases left between them.